One and the same sample provided the 15 T cell receptor beta chains below, sequenced in a study of cytomegalovirus exposure and HLA in healthy donors. PCR employed 60 Vbeta and 13 Jbeta primers. Using immunoSEQ multiplex PCR, the repertoire was profiled, and TCRdb retains in-frame clones only, with some absent. The table has about 140,000 clones, 65% to 80% seen once; the top ten hold roughly 4.2%. Sequencing was done on a sample of PBMCs. These receptors were obtained from a male donor in good health and CMV-seronegative.

The genes are TRBV12-5 and TRBJ1-5, with 9 bases identical to TRBD1. The germline V gene encodes CDR1 LGHNT and CDR2 FRNRAP. CDR3 length equals 14 residues. V lost 6 bases, J lost 6 bases, and 6 bases stayed unmatched. The CDR3 DNA reads as TGTGCTAGTGGGTGGACAGGGGATGGTCAGCCCCAGCATTTT. It encodes CASGWTGDGQPQHF. The full variable domain, with the rest looked up from reference TRBV12-5 and TRBJ1-5, is DARVTQTPRHKVTEMGQEVTMRCQPILGHNTVFWYRQTMMQGLELLAYFRNRAPLDDSGMPKDRFSAEMPDATLATLKIQPSEPRDSAVYFCASGWTGDGQPQHFGDGTRLSIL.

This chain joins TRBV11-2 and TRBJ1-3, with TRBD1 matching 9 bases. Trimming cost V 3 bases and J 8 bases; bases outside gene matches: 8. CDR1 SGHAT and CDR2 FQNNGV come from the germline V gene. The CDR3 has 15 amino acids. In DNA form, the CDR3 reads TGTGCCAGCAGCTTTGGGGACAGGGTTTGGGACACCATATATTTT. It encodes CASSFGDRVWDTIYF.

The V and J genes are TRBV25-1 and TRBJ1-2; D is unclear. Between the trimmed V and J ends, which lost 6 bases and 4 bases, there was a span of 12 bases. The CDR3 is 13 amino acids. The V gene's germline CDR1 is MGHDK and CDR2 SYGVNS. This CDR3 reads CASSKARVYGYTF. Here the CDR3 DNA reads TGTGCCAGCAGCAAGGCCCGGGTCTATGGCTACACCTTC.

The J gene is TRBJ2-4, the V gene TRBV7-6; 8 bases map to TRBD1. The germline V gene has CDR1 SGHVS and CDR2 FNYEAQ. The CDR3 is 17 amino acids. V trimming: 1 base; J trimming: 1 base; junction bases outside the gene matches: 6. The CDR3 nucleotides are TGTGCCAGCAGCTTAGGACAACACAGGGGGGCCAAAAACATTCAGTACTTC. Its protein is CASSLGQHRGAKNIQYF. The full variable domain, its missing parts supplied by reference TRBV7-6 and TRBJ2-4, is GAGVSQSPRYKVTKRGQDVALRCDPISGHVSLYWYRQALGQGPEFLTYFNYEAQQDKSGLPNDRFSAERPEGSISTLTIQRTEQRDSAMYRCASSLGQHRGAKNIQYFGAGTRLSVL.

The rearrangement uses TRBV5-6 and TRBJ1-1, with 9 positions matching TRBD1. CDR3 length: 16 residues. The ends lost 5 bases at V and 4 bases at J; junction bases unmatched: 12. Germline V gene data show CDR1 as SGHDT and CDR2 as YYEEEE. Written as DNA, the CDR3 is TGTGCCAGCAGTCTCCCCCCGGACAGGGGTGGCACTGAAGCTTTCTTT. Its protein is CASSLPPDRGGTEAFF.

J is TRBJ2-4 and V is TRBV4-1, with TRBD2 matching 9 bases. Germline CDR1 is MGHRA and CDR2 is YSYEKL. The CDR3 runs 14 residues. After removal of 8 bases from V and 5 bases from J, the junction contained 7 bases not matched to a gene. The CDR3 region has the DNA TGCGCCAGCGCAGCGGGAGGTGTAGAAAACATTCAGTACTTC. This codes for CASAAGGVENIQYF.

The chain joins TRBV4-1 to TRBJ2-5; D call uncertain. The CDR3 is 13 residues long. Germline V gives CDR1 MGHRA, CDR2 YSYEKL. Trimming shortened V by 1 base and J by 5 bases, and 8 bases separated the two germline ends. The CDR3 nucleotides read TGCGCCAGCAGCCAAGGCTTAGAGGAGACCCAGTACTTC. Translating gives CASSQGLEETQYF.

This clone appeared once. The V and J genes are TRBV29-1 and TRBJ2-7; TRBD2 matches at 13 bases. Germline CDR1 and CDR2: SQVTM and ANQGSEA. This CDR3 contains 18 residues. Trimming at V came to 5 bases and at J to 7 bases, leaving 20 bases not matched to a gene. The CDR3 spells CSVSGQGLAGSPLREQYF. CDR3 nucleotides: TGCAGCGTTTCGGGACAGGGACTAGCGGGATCCCCCCTAAGGGAGCAGTACTTC.

This chain joins TRBV2 and TRBJ1-1, with D unclear. Germline CDR1 SNHLY, CDR2 FYNNEI. The CDR3 has 14 residues. The V and J ends lost 1 base and 4 bases respectively, with 10 bases between them. In nucleotides, the CDR3 is TGTGCCAGCAGTGAAGTCGAACCGGGCACTGAAGCTTTCTTT. Protein product: CASSEVEPGTEAFF.

This clone has just one count. This chain links TRBV2 with TRBJ2-6; D not resolved. Germline assignment: CDR1 SNHLY and CDR2 FYNNEI. This CDR3 is built from 16 residues. The V gene lost 3 bases and the J gene lost 0 bases, with 9 bases spanning the gap. In nucleotides, the CDR3 is TGTGCCAGCAGTGAGGCCCTCAGCTCTGGGGCCAACGTCCTGACTTTC. Protein product: CASSEALSSGANVLTF.

This clone was seen only once. Here the CDR3 DNA reads TGTGCCAGCAGTTACGGAGGCCGCTATACGCAGTATTTT. Translation: CASSYGGRYTQYF. The chain recombines TRBV6-5 with TRBJ2-3; possibly TRBD2 for D (5 bases). Germline V gives CDR1 MNHEY, CDR2 SVGAGI. The V end was cut by 2 bases, the J end by 7 bases, with 10 bases between. The CDR3 contains 13 residues.

There are a few counts of this clone. Here the CDR3 DNA reads TGTGCCAGCAGCGCGGGACTAGCGTTTAGCACAGATACGCAGTATTTT. Amino acid sequence: CASSAGLAFSTDTQYF. The chain combines TRBV9 with TRBJ2-3; 10 positions agree with TRBD2. This CDR3 has 16 residues. The junction had 4 bases not matched to a gene; V was cut back by 3 bases and J by 0 bases. Germline V gene lookup returns CDR1 SGDLS and CDR2 YYNGEE. Complete variable domain (other parts from reference TRBV9 and TRBJ2-3): DSGVTQTPKHLITATGQRVTLRCSPRSGDLSVYWYQQSLDQGLQFLIQYYNGEERAKGNILERFSAQQFPDLHSELNLSSLELGDSALYFCASSAGLAFSTDTQYFGPGTRLTVL.

The chain employs TRBV10-3 and TRBJ2-5, with TRBD2 identical over 12 bases. CDR1 and CDR2 (germline): ENHRY, SYGVKD. CDR3 size: 15 residues. Losses at the gene ends were 5 bases for V and 1 base for J; bases not matched to a gene: 2. This CDR3 reads CAISKTSGGQETQYF. CDR3 sequence (DNA): TGTGCCATCAGTAAGACTAGCGGGGGCCAAGAGACCCAGTACTTC.

V usage is TRBV5-6 and J usage is TRBJ2-7; 14 bases agree with TRBD2. The J segment lost 11 bases and the V segment lost 4 bases, leaving 5 bases of the junction unmatched. Germline lookup yields CDR1 SGHDT and CDR2 YYEEEE. This CDR3 is built from 13 residues. The DNA of the CDR3 is TGTGCCAGCAGCATGGGACTAGCGGGAGTAGAGTACTTC. It specifies CASSMGLAGVEYF.

The rearrangement links TRBV7-9 to TRBJ1-6; TRBD1 agrees at 9 bases. The CDR3 covers 17 residues. Germline values: CDR1 SEHNR, CDR2 FQNEAQ (reference sequence). With 5 bases clipped from V and 9 bases from J, the junction kept 14 bases outside the gene matches. This CDR3 reads CASSPPLGQGRSSPLHF. The CDR3 DNA reads TGTGCCAGCAGCCCACCACTGGGACAGGGACGATCTTCACCCCTCCACTTT.